This T cell receptor (beta chain) comes out of a study of blood T cell repertoires in COVID-19. Turning to the study itself: From T cells, B-cell-depleted T cells, or PBMCs came the material, which was cDNA or gDNA.

The V and J ends lost 6 bases and 3 bases respectively, with 5 bases between them. The germline V gene has CDR1 KGHDR and CDR2 SFDVKD. CDR3 size: 12 residues. The assay was immunoSEQ multiplex PCR, and TCRdb's table has in-frame clones only and misses some. This sample has 230,000 or so clones, with about 83% found just once. This clonotype originated in a middle-aged man with active or convalescent COVID-19. The sequenced sample was peripheral blood. The genes are TRBV24-1 and TRBJ2-1; tentatively, D is TRBD1 (5 bases). CDR3 sequence (DNA): TGTGCCACCAGTCAGGGCTACAATGAGCAGTTCTTC. It translates to CATSQGYNEQFF.